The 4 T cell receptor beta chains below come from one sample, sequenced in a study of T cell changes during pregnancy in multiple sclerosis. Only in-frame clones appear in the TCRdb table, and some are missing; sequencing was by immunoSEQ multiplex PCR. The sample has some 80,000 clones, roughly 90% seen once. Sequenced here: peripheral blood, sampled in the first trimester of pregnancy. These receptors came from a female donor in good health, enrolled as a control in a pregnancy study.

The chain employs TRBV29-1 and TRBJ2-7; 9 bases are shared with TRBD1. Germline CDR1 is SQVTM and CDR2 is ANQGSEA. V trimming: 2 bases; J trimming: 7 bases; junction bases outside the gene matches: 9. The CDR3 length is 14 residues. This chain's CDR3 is CSVESGQGMGEQYF. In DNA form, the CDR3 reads TGCAGCGTTGAATCGGGACAGGGTATGGGAGAGCAGTACTTC.

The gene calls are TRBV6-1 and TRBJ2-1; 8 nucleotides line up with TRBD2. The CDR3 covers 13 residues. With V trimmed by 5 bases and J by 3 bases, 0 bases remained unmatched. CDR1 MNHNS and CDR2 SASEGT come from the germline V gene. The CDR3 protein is CASSLAGYNEQFF. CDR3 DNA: TGTGCCAGCAGTCTAGCGGGCTACAATGAGCAGTTCTTC.

CDR3 residues: CASSLAGTAKGGYTF. As DNA, the CDR3 is TGTGCCAGCAGCTTGGCCGGGACAGCCAAGGGAGGCTACACCTTC. The V call is TRBV11-2, the J call TRBJ1-2; 7 bases agree with TRBD1. Trimming at V came to 3 bases and at J to 8 bases, leaving 12 bases not matched to a gene. The CDR3 has 15 residues. CDR1 is SGHAT, CDR2 FQNNGV, per germline. Variable domain in full (rest from reference TRBV11-2 and TRBJ1-2): EAGVAQSPRYKIIEKRQSVAFWCNPISGHATLYWYQQILGQGPKLLIQFQNNGVVDDSQLPKDRFSAERLKGVDSTLKIQPAKLEDSAVYLCASSLAGTAKGGYTFGSGTRLTVV.

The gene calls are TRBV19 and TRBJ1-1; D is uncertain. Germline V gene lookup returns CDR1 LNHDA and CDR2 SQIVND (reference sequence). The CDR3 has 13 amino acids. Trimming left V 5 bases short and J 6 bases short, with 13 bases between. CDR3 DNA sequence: TGTGCCAGTAGTTCGGCATCTCGGGCTGAAGCTTTCTTT. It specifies CASSSASRAEAFF.